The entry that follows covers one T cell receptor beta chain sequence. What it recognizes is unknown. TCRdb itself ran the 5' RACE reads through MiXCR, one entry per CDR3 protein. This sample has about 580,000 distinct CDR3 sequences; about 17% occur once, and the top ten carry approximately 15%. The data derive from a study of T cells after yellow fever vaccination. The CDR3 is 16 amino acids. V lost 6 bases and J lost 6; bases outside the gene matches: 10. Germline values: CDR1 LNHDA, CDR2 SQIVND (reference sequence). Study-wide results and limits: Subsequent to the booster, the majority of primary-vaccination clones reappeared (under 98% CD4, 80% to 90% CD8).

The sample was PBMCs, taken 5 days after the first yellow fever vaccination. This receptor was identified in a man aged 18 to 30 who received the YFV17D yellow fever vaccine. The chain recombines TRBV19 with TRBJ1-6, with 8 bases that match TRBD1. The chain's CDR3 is CASRWTGLRGNSPLHF. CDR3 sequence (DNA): TGTGCCAGTAGGTGGACAGGGCTAAGAGGTAATTCACCCCTCCACTTT.